The present TCR beta chain was sequenced within a study of cytomegalovirus exposure and HLA in healthy donors. Study observations and caveats: Within the approximately 130 validation repertoires, first-cohort TCR clusters tended to co-occur, according to a later analysis. According to the study, about 180 TCR beta chains were cytomegalovirus-associated. The classifier was said to identify cytomegalovirus status with high specificity and sensitivity.

Assay: immunoSEQ multiplex PCR; the TCRdb copy retains only in-frame clones and omits some. The sample holds fewer than 350,000 clones; 85% to 90% are singletons and the top ten take approximately 0.9%. The CDR3 length is 13 residues. Germline V CDR1 and CDR2: PRHDT, FYEKMQ (reference sequence). Trimming stripped 7 bases from V and 6 bases from J, with 12 bases between. As to this clone: No antigen is known for it.

This chain uses TRBV13 with TRBJ2-2, with D perhaps matching TRBD2 (5 bases). The sequence came from a woman aged 18-29 years in good health and CMV-seronegative. Sequencing was carried out using PBMCs. CDR3 amino acids: CASTVRAAGELFF. CDR3 DNA: TGTGCCAGCACTGTGAGGGCGGCCGGGGAGCTGTTTTTT.